The present entry profiles one TCR beta chain with its context. This record comes from a study of blood T cell repertoires in COVID-19. Across the study: COVID-19 samples from acute and convalescent phases originated in the United States, Italy and Spain.

Here immunoSEQ multiplex PCR was the method, and the copy in TCRdb shows in-frame clones only, minus some. The sample shows some 150,000 clones, about four fifths of them seen only once. The clonotype comes from a man in his forties who had recovered from COVID-19. The sequenced material came from peripheral blood.

Here the CDR3 reads CASRGGTYKTYEQYF. CDR3 nucleotide sequence: TGTGCCAGCAGGGGGGGGACGTATAAAACCTACGAGCAGTACTTC. The chain combines TRBV28 with TRBJ2-7; 7 bases are a match to TRBD2. V lost 6 bases to trimming and J lost 2 bases; unmatched junction nucleotides: 10. CDR3 length: 15 amino acids. The germline V gene has CDR1 MDHEN and CDR2 SYDVKM.